This T cell receptor (beta chain) comes out of a study of cytotoxic CD8 clonotypes in ibrutinib-treated CLL. Study-wide results and caveats: Public clonotypes (which were uncommon) either contracted or remained stable on treatment.

This CDR3 has 14 amino acids. V was cut by 2 bases and J by 3 bases, with 10 bases left in between. The germline CDR1 and CDR2 sequences are MNHEY and SMNVEV (reference sequence). This clone was seen more than once but under ten times. What it binds is not known. Here immunoSEQ multiplex PCR was the method, and the copy in TCRdb shows in-frame clones only, minus some. The table shows 270,000 or so clones, with roughly 76% occurring only once. Investigators sourced approximately 2.1 micrograms of genomic DNA from cryopreserved PBMCs for TCR beta libraries. This sample comprised PBMCs, obtained at disease progression, from a patient treated with ibrutinib. J is TRBJ1-2 and V is TRBV27; the D gene is possibly TRBD1 (5 bases). This clonotype was sampled from a human donor with chronic lymphocytic leukemia. The CDR3 bases are TGTGCCAGCAGTTTAAGGGGCGGGGACTATGGCTACACCTTC. It codes for CASSLRGGDYGYTF.